Listed below are T cell receptor beta chains from one sample, sequenced in a study of cytomegalovirus exposure and HLA in healthy donors. Here immunoSEQ multiplex PCR was the method, and the copy in TCRdb shows in-frame clones only, minus some. This table holds about 130,000 clones, about 90% found once. The sequencing input was PBMCs. All receptors come from a man aged 25-40 years in good health and CMV-seronegative. Both conserved end residues are part of each CDR3. The D gene is left open where the match is weak. Clone sizes are given selectively: once, few, many, or a class where the clone is expanded.

abundance	d_gene	j_gene	len	v_gene	CDR3aa	CDR3nt
NA	NA	TRBJ2-1	14	TRBV6-5	CASSYSGGYNEQFF	TGTGCCAGCAGTTACTCGGGGGGCTACAATGAGCAGTTCTTC
NA	NA	TRBJ1-6	15	TRBV5-1	CASSPVVRENSPLHF	TGCGCCAGCAGCCCCGTTGTGAGGGAAAATTCACCCCTCCACTTT
NA	NA	TRBJ2-1	14	TRBV27	CASSPPGQHNEQFF	TGTGCCAGCAGTCCCCCTGGACAGCACAATGAGCAGTTCTTC
NA	TRBD1	TRBJ2-7	17	TRBV7-9	CASSRPTPNRGAYEQYF	TGTGCCAGCAGCCGCCCCACCCCCAACAGGGGAGCCTACGAGCAGTACTTC
NA	TRBD2	TRBJ2-7	18	TRBV19	CASSTPPLAGASFYEQYF	TGTGCCAGTAGTACCCCCCCCCTAGCGGGGGCTTCATTCTACGAGCAGTACTTC
NA	NA	TRBJ1-1	15	TRBV5-1	CASSLASQRYTEAFF	TGCGCCAGCAGCTTGGCAAGCCAGAGGTACACTGAAGCTTTCTTT
NA	NA	TRBJ2-2	14	TRBV29-1	CSVSQGVNTGELFF	TGCAGCGTTTCCCAGGGCGTAAACACCGGGGAGCTGTTTTTT
NA	NA	TRBJ2-5	14	TRBV6-1	CASSSSIAVETQYF	TGTGCCAGCAGTAGTAGTATAGCTGTTGAGACCCAGTACTTC
NA	TRBD1	TRBJ2-7	15	TRBV5-1	CASSLDGGTGYEQYF	TGCGCCAGCAGCCTGGATGGGGGGACAGGCTACGAGCAGTACTTC
NA	TRBD1	TRBJ2-2	15	TRBV7-6	CASSSRQGNTGELFF	TGTGCCAGCAGCTCCCGACAGGGGAACACCGGGGAGCTGTTTTTT
NA	TRBD2	TRBJ2-1	14	TRBV7-6	CASSPRTSGGQQFF	TGTGCCAGCAGCCCCCGGACTAGCGGGGGCCAGCAGTTCTTC
NA	NA	TRBJ2-7	13	TRBV7-9	CASSLFQNYEQYF	TGTGCCAGCAGCTTATTTCAGAACTACGAGCAGTACTTC
NA	TRBD2	TRBJ2-5	16	TRBV18	CASSPRTSGVQETQYF	TGTGCCAGCTCACCTCGGACTAGCGGGGTTCAAGAGACCCAGTACTTC
NA	NA	TRBJ2-2	12	TRBV10-3	CAIGQGTGELFF	TGTGCCATCGGCCAGGGCACCGGGGAGCTGTTTTTT
NA	NA	TRBJ1-1	15	TRBV7-9	CASSLVEGGSTEAFF	TGTGCCAGCAGCTTAGTCGAGGGAGGCAGCACTGAAGCTTTCTTT
NA	NA	TRBJ2-3	14	TRBV4-1	CASSQELGRDTQYF	TGCGCCAGCAGCCAAGAACTAGGTCGAGATACGCAGTATTTT
NA	NA	TRBJ1-1	15	TRBV2	CASPTSGVGVTEAFF	TGTGCCAGCCCGACTTCAGGGGTTGGGGTAACTGAAGCTTTCTTT
NA	NA	TRBJ2-1	11	TRBV10-3	CATSSYNEQFF	TGTGCCACCTCCTCTTACAATGAGCAGTTCTTC
NA	NA	TRBJ2-5	15	TRBV18	CASSPSRGALKTQYF	TGTGCCAGCTCACCATCCCGCGGGGCGCTGAAGACCCAGTACTTC
NA	NA	TRBJ1-6	19	TRBV11-2	CASSLDPFGSQGLDSPLHF	TGTGCCAGCAGCTTAGACCCTTTCGGGTCCCAGGGGTTAGATTCACCCCTCCACTTT
NA	TRBD1	TRBJ1-2	15	TRBV19	CASSPGQGEYYGYTF	TGTGCCAGTAGTCCCGGACAGGGGGAATACTATGGCTACACCTTC
NA	NA	TRBJ1-1	13	TRBV5-1	CASSFGGNTEAFF	TGCGCCAGCAGCTTTGGCGGGAACACTGAAGCTTTCTTT
NA	TRBD2	TRBJ2-1	15	TRBV18	CASSPTSGSYNEQFF	TGTGCCAGCTCACCGACTAGCGGCTCCTACAATGAGCAGTTCTTC
NA	TRBD1	TRBJ2-5	13	TRBV7-7	CASSPTGQETQYF	TGTGCTAGCAGCCCGACAGGGCAAGAGACCCAGTACTTC
NA	NA	TRBJ2-7	14	TRBV5-6	CASSLVGQTYEQYF	TGTGCCAGCAGCTTGGTGGGACAAACCTACGAGCAGTACTTC
NA	TRBD1	TRBJ1-3	16	TRBV28	CASSLFQGVAGNTIYF	TGTGCCAGCAGTTTATTCCAGGGGGTGGCTGGAAACACCATATATTTT
NA	NA	TRBJ2-1	15	TRBV27	CASSYATGGDNEQFF	TGTGCCAGCAGTTATGCGACAGGAGGTGACAATGAGCAGTTCTTC
NA	TRBD1	TRBJ2-3	15	TRBV11-2	CASSLADRVADTQYF	TGTGCCAGCAGCCTAGCCGACAGGGTAGCAGATACGCAGTATTTT
few	TRBD1	TRBJ1-6	14	TRBV4-1	CASSQAGGRSPLHF	TGCGCCAGCAGCCAAGCAGGGGGAAGATCACCCCTCCACTTT
NA	TRBD1	TRBJ1-5	15	TRBV5-6	CASSLSGTGDQPQHF	TGTGCCAGCAGCTTGTCTGGGACAGGGGATCAGCCCCAGCATTTT
NA	TRBD2	TRBJ2-3	16	TRBV5-1	CASSFGLAGTLDTQYF	TGCGCCAGCAGCTTCGGACTAGCGGGGACCTTAGATACGCAGTATTTT
NA	NA	TRBJ2-1	10	TRBV29-1	CSAFDGGQFF	TGCAGCGCCTTCGACGGGGGGCAGTTCTTC
NA	NA	TRBJ2-5	16	TRBV5-1	CASSLEVRGKGETQYF	TGCGCCAGCAGCTTGGAAGTCAGGGGAAAAGGAGAGACCCAGTACTTC
NA	TRBD1	TRBJ2-7	15	TRBV6-5	CASSYHDRGVYEQYF	TGTGCCAGCAGTTACCATGACAGGGGCGTCTACGAGCAGTACTTC
NA	NA	TRBJ1-1	12	TRBV7-9	CASSIIRTEAFF	TGTGCCAGCAGTATAATCAGGACTGAAGCTTTCTTT
NA	TRBD1	TRBJ1-1	15	TRBV6-1	CASSEFRGLNTEAFF	TGTGCCAGCAGTGAATTCAGGGGGCTTAACACTGAAGCTTTCTTT
NA	TRBD1	TRBJ1-6	16	TRBV5-1	CASSYSGGGNNSPLHF	TGCGCCAGCAGCTACTCCGGAGGGGGCAATAATTCACCCCTCCACTTT
NA	NA	TRBJ2-7	17	TRBV7-9	CASSPSGGTDFSYEQYF	TGTGCCAGCAGCCCCTCAGGCGGGACAGATTTCTCCTACGAGCAGTACTTC
NA	NA	TRBJ1-4	16	TRBV4-3	CASSQAGGGVDEKLFF	TGCGCCAGCAGCCAAGCTGGGGGGGGTGTAGATGAAAAACTGTTTTTT
NA	TRBD1	TRBJ1-1	16	TRBV28	CASSLLRQGARTEAFF	TGTGCCAGCAGTTTGTTGAGACAGGGGGCGCGCACTGAAGCTTTCTTT
NA	TRBD1	TRBJ2-3	15	TRBV5-5	CASSLGQGAVGTQYF	TGTGCCAGCAGCTTGGGCCAGGGGGCCGTGGGTACGCAGTATTTT
NA	NA	TRBJ2-3	14	TRBV7-3	CASSLEPRADTQYF	TGTGCCAGCAGCTTGGAGCCCAGGGCCGATACGCAGTATTTT
NA	NA	TRBJ2-7	15	TRBV6-5	CASSQDRPETYEQYF	TGTGCCAGCAGTCAAGACAGGCCTGAAACCTACGAGCAGTACTTC
NA	NA	TRBJ2-7	13	TRBV15	CATSTGQFYEQYF	TGTGCCACCAGCACAGGACAGTTCTACGAGCAGTACTTC
NA	TRBD1	TRBJ2-5	14	TRBV5-1	CASSWDSSGETQYF	TGCGCCAGCAGCTGGGACAGCTCCGGAGAGACCCAGTACTTC
once	TRBD1	TRBJ1-1	13	TRBV27	CASSYLDRGEAFF	TGTGCCAGCAGTTACTTGGACAGGGGAGAAGCTTTCTTT
NA	NA	TRBJ2-1	15	TRBV9	CASRPGEGGYNEQFF	TGTGCCAGCAGGCCAGGTGAGGGGGGGTACAATGAGCAGTTCTTC
NA	TRBD2	TRBJ2-5	18	TRBV4-2	CASSLRPPSGGAGETQYF	TGTGCCAGCAGCCTAAGGCCCCCTAGCGGGGGGGCCGGGGAGACCCAGTACTTC
NA	NA	TRBJ2-2	15	TRBV27	CASSWTTGIGGELFF	TGTGCCAGCTCTTGGACCACAGGGATCGGCGGGGAGCTGTTTTTT